These 21 T cell receptor beta chains were all obtained from the same sample, sequenced in a study of shared clonotypes between healthy human individuals (dated by TCRdb to between 2020 and 2021). Preparation of the library involved the immunoSEQ multiplex PCR assay. TCRdb took over this immuneACCESS table, retaining in-frame rearrangements with V and J assigned. Such tables are incomplete; in checked studies, under half of the missing clones stem from an unresolved V gene, and the remainder is unexplained. Here the sample has about 690,000 clones; roughly 88% occur a single time. The ten largest clonotypes hold roughly 36% of the sample. The sequenced sample was memory CD8+ T cells from PBMCs. Read against the paper, the sample's cell subset or site label means: CD45RO+ cells pooled with CCR7-negative TemRA cells. The origin of the receptors is a man younger than 35 in good health. Some clones in this sample may be carry-over from other donors' samples.

V usage is TRBV14 and J usage is TRBJ2-7, with 8 bases matching TRBD2. In germline, CDR1 is SGHDN, CDR2 FVKESK. Losses at the gene ends were 2 bases for V and 3 bases for J; bases not matched to a gene: 3. The CDR3 is made up of 14 amino acids. CDR3 sequence (DNA): TGTGCCAGCAGCCAATTACTAGCGGTCTACGAGCAGTACTTC. It is translated as CASSQLLAVYEQYF. Variable domain in full (rest from reference TRBV14 and TRBJ2-7): EAGVTQFPSHSVIEKGQTVTLRCDPISGHDNLYWYRRVMGKEIKFLLHFVKESKQDESGMPNNRFLAERTGGTYSTLKVQPAELEDSGVYFCASSQLLAVYEQYFGPGTRLTVT.

The chain employs TRBV6-1 and TRBJ1-1; D possibly corresponds to TRBD1 (6 bases). CDR1 MNHNS and CDR2 SASEGT come from the germline V gene. Between the trimmed V and J ends, which lost 11 bases and 4 bases, there was a span of 14 bases. The length of the CDR3 is 12 residues. The chain's CDR3 is CAGRGGGTEAFF. The CDR3 coding sequence is TGTGCCGGACGAGGGGGGGGCACTGAAGCTTTCTTT.

The V call is TRBV27, the J call TRBJ2-7, with D perhaps TRBD2 (7 bases). The germline V gene encodes CDR1 MNHEY and CDR2 SMNVEV (reference sequence). Trimming pared 7 bases from V and 7 bases from J, leaving 17 bases between. The CDR3 runs to 13 residues. The DNA for the CDR3 is TGTGCCAGCACCGCCATGAGGGGGGGGGAGCAGTACTTC. It yields the protein CASTAMRGGEQYF.

V gene TRBV10-3 combines with J gene TRBJ2-7, with D perhaps TRBD2 (6 bases). Germline assignment: CDR1 ENHRY and CDR2 SYGVKD. The CDR3 spans 16 residues. Trimming took 0 bases from V and 3 from J, leaving 15 bases between them. CDR3 amino acids: CAISESGGGTGYEQYF. The CDR3 nucleotides read TGTGCCATCAGTGAGTCCGGAGGCGGGACGGGCTACGAGCAGTACTTC.

The chain uses TRBV28 and TRBJ2-1; 8 nucleotides align to TRBD2. CDR3 length equals 14 residues. Germline V gives CDR1 MDHEN, CDR2 SYDVKM. The J segment lost 6 bases and the V segment lost 8 bases, leaving 9 bases of the junction unmatched. Here the CDR3 reads CASAQAGGTNEQFF. CDR3 nucleotides: TGTGCCAGCGCCCAGGCGGGGGGCACCAATGAGCAGTTCTTC.

The chain carries TRBV7-9 and TRBJ1-1; 9 nucleotides match TRBD1. The CDR3 sequence is 14 residues long. Germline V gives CDR1 SEHNR, CDR2 FQNEAQ (reference sequence). The junction had 2 bases not matched to a gene; V was cut back by 3 bases and J by 3 bases. The CDR3 DNA follows: TGTGCCAGCAGCTTGGGGACAGGGTACACTGAAGCTTTCTTT. Translation gives CASSLGTGYTEAFF.

This chain uses TRBV7-8 with TRBJ2-3, with D unclear. Germline CDR1 and CDR2: SGHVS and FQNEAQ. This CDR3 comprises 13 residues. The ends were cut back, 5 bases at V and 0 bases at J, with 6 bases in the middle. CDR3 region: CASSEDSTDTQYF. The CDR3 nucleotides are TGTGCCAGCAGCGAGGACAGCACAGATACGCAGTATTTT.

The genes are TRBV10-3 and TRBJ2-7; D is uncertain. The V gene lost 3 bases and the J gene lost 5 bases, with 20 bases spanning the gap. Per the germline V gene, CDR1 is ENHRY and CDR2 is SYGVKD. The CDR3 loop spans 16 amino acids. The CDR3 loop reads CAISDSPRKGRDEQYF. The CDR3 DNA reads TGTGCCATCAGTGACTCCCCGAGGAAGGGTCGGGACGAGCAGTACTTC.

This clone was detected many times. J is TRBJ2-1 and V is TRBV9, with TRBD2 as a possible D gene (6 bases). V lost 0 bases and J lost 7, with 14 bases in between. Germline V gene sequence: CDR1 SGDLS, CDR2 YYNGEE. CDR3 length: 15 amino acids. The CDR3 nucleotides are TGTGCCAGCAGCGTAGGGGCTAGCGCAAGTAATGAGCAGTTCTTC. Its protein is CASSVGASASNEQFF.

The gene calls are TRBV9 and TRBJ2-7; D might be TRBD2 (5 bases). With 0 bases removed from V and 4 bases from J, the gap between germline ends came to 14 bases. This CDR3 has 15 amino acids. Germline V gives CDR1 SGDLS, CDR2 YYNGEE. The CDR3 nucleotides are TGTGCCAGCAGCGTAGGGACTGATAGTAGGTACGAGCAGTACTTC. It codes for CASSVGTDSRYEQYF.

This chain uses TRBV6-5 with TRBJ2-1; D ambiguous. The CDR3 has 13 residues. From germline, CDR1 is MNHEY and CDR2 SVGAGI. The ends were cut back, 3 bases at V and 8 bases at J, with 11 bases in the middle. The CDR3 coding sequence is TGTGCCAGCAGTTATCGGACCCCGGATGAGCAGTTCTTC. It specifies CASSYRTPDEQFF.

With regard to this clone: A much larger clonotype is one base distant, so this may be a read error. The rearrangement links TRBV9 to TRBJ2-7, with D perhaps TRBD2 (6 bases). CDR3 length equals 13 residues. Trimming stripped 3 bases from V and 3 bases from J, with 10 bases between. Germline V gene lookup returns CDR1 SGDLS and CDR2 YYNGEE. Here the CDR3 DNA reads TGTGCCAGCAGCGGCGGGGACGGCTACGAGCAGTACTTC. Residues: CASSGGDGYEQYF.

The DNA of the CDR3 is TGTGCCAGCAGCGAAGGGACAGCCGGGGAGCTGTTTTTT. Translating it yields CASSEGTAGELFF. The genes are TRBV9 and TRBJ2-2; 7 bases line up with TRBD1. The V gene end was trimmed by 3 bases and the J gene end by 6 bases; junction bases not matched to a gene: 2. The length of the CDR3 is 13 residues. Germline V gene sequence: CDR1 SGDLS, CDR2 YYNGEE.

The chain carries TRBV6-5 and TRBJ2-7; no firm D call. Trimming shortened V by 2 bases and J by 0 bases, and 5 bases separated the two germline ends. In germline, CDR1 is MNHEY, CDR2 SVGAGI. CDR3 length equals 13 residues. CDR3 DNA: TGTGCCAGCAGTTACGACCACTCCTACGAGCAGTACTTC. Translating gives CASSYDHSYEQYF.

The chain is built from TRBV7-8 and TRBJ2-1; D is possibly TRBD1 or TRBD2 (5 bases each). The CDR3 is 19 amino acids. Deletions cut 1 base from V and 0 bases from J, with 19 bases between. Germline CDR1 is SGHVS and CDR2 is FQNEAQ. CDR3 nucleotide sequence: TGTGCCAGCAGCTTAGATTGGGGGTATAGGGATTCCTCCTACAATGAGCAGTTCTTC. Protein sequence: CASSLDWGYRDSSYNEQFF.

The V gene is TRBV7-6, the J gene TRBJ2-7; TRBD1 aligns across 7 bases. Germline V gene lookup returns CDR1 SGHVS and CDR2 FNYEAQ. Unmatched junction bases numbered 2, after V lost 3 bases and J lost 3 bases. This CDR3 region has 13 residues. The CDR3 nucleotides read TGTGCCAGCAGCTTGACAGGGAACTACGAGCAGTACTTC. It is translated as CASSLTGNYEQYF. Together with reference TRBV7-6 and TRBJ2-7, the CDR3 gives the full variable domain: GAGVSQSPRYKVTKRGQDVALRCDPISGHVSLYWYRQALGQGPEFLTYFNYEAQQDKSGLPNDRFSAERPEGSISTLTIQRTEQRDSAMYRCASSLTGNYEQYFGPGTRLTVT.

This clone was picked up one time. The V and J genes are TRBV2 and TRBJ2-1; D gene ambiguous. CDR1 SNHLY and CDR2 FYNNEI come from the germline V gene. This CDR3 comprises 13 residues. Deletions cut 4 bases from V and 7 bases from J, with 11 bases between. The CDR3, as DNA: TGTGCCAGCAGTGGCCCGCCCTTTAATGAGCAGTTCTTC. Translated: CASSGPPFNEQFF.

Worth noting for this clone: Other nucleotide sequences from this sample produce the same CDR3. The chain links TRBV27 to TRBJ2-7; 7 nucleotides align to TRBD2. After removal of 2 bases from V and 0 bases from J, the junction contained 4 bases not matched to a gene. Germline V CDR1 and CDR2: MNHEY, SMNVEV (reference sequence). This CDR3 is built from 15 residues. The CDR3 reads CASSLLGGSSYEQYF. The CDR3 nucleotides are TGTGCCAGCAGTTTACTTGGCGGGAGCTCCTACGAGCAGTACTTC.

The V and J genes are TRBV19 and TRBJ1-2; perhaps TRBD1 as D (5 bases). The CDR3 extends over 15 amino acids. The ends were cut back, 5 bases at V and 4 bases at J, with 17 bases in the middle. Germline V CDR1 and CDR2: LNHDA, SQIVND (reference sequence). The CDR3, as DNA: TGTGCCAGTAGTCCACGGCCGGGACGGATCTATGGCTACACCTTC. Protein: CASSPRPGRIYGYTF.

Regarding this clone: Other DNA sequences in the same sample also yield this CDR3. The rearrangement joins TRBV15 to TRBJ2-7; a possible D gene is TRBD2 (6 bases). V lost 0 bases to trimming and J lost 0 bases, with 18 bases between them. CDR3 length: 18 residues. Germline CDR1 reads LNHNV; CDR2 reads YYDKDF (reference sequence). The DNA for the CDR3 is TGTGCCACCAGCAGAGATCCGCACTGGGCGGGGAGCTCCTACGAGCAGTACTTC. It codes for CATSRDPHWAGSSYEQYF.

J is TRBJ1-1 and V is TRBV29-1; 8 nucleotides agree with TRBD1. Per the germline V gene, CDR1 is SQVTM and CDR2 is ANQGSEA. This CDR3 contains 13 residues. The V gene end was trimmed by 7 bases and the J gene end by 0 bases; junction bases not matched to a gene: 4. The CDR3 sequence is CSGTGSMNTEAFF. The CDR3 DNA sequence: TGCAGCGGGACAGGGTCCATGAACACTGAAGCTTTCTTT.